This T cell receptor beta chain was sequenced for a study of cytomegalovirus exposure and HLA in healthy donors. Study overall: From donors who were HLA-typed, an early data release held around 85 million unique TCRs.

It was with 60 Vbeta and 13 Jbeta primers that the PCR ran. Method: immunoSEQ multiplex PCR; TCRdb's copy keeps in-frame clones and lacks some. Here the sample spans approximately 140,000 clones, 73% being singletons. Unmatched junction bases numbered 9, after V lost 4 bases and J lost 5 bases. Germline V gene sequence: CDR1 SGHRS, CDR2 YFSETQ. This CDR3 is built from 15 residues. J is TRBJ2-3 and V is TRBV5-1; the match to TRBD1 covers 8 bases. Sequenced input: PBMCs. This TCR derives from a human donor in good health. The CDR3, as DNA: TGCGCCAGCAGCGATTGGGGACAGGCGATAGATACGCAGTATTTT. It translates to CASSDWGQAIDTQYF.